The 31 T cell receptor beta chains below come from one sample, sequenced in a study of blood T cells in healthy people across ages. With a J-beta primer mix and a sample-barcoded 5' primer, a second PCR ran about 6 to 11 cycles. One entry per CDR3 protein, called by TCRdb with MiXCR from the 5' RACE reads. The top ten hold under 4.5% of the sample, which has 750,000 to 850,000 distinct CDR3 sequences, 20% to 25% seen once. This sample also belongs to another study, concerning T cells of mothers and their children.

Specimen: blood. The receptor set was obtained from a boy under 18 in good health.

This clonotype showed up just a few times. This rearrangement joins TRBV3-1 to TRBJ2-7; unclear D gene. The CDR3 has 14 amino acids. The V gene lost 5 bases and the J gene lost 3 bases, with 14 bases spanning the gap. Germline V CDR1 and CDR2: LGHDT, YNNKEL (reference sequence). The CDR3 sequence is CASSFSLGNYEQYF. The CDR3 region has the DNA TGTGCCAGCAGCTTTTCATTGGGGAACTACGAGCAGTACTTC.

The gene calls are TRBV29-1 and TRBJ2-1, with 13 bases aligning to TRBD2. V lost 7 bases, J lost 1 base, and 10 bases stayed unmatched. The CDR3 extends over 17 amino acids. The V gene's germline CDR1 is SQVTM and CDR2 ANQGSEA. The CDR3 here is CSATGTSGDLSYNEQFF. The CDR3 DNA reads TGCAGCGCAACCGGGACTAGCGGGGATTTATCCTACAATGAGCAGTTCTTC.

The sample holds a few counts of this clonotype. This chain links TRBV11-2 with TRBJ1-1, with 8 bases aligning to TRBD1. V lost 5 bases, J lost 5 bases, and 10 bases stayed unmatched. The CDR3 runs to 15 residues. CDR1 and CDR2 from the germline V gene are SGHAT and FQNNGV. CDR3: CASSLPGQGRTEAFF. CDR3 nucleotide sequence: TGTGCCAGCAGCCTCCCTGGACAGGGCCGGACTGAAGCTTTCTTT. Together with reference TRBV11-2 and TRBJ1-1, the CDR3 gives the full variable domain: EAGVAQSPRYKIIEKRQSVAFWCNPISGHATLYWYQQILGQGPKLLIQFQNNGVVDDSQLPKDRFSAERLKGVDSTLKIQPAKLEDSAVYLCASSLPGQGRTEAFFGQGTRLTVV.

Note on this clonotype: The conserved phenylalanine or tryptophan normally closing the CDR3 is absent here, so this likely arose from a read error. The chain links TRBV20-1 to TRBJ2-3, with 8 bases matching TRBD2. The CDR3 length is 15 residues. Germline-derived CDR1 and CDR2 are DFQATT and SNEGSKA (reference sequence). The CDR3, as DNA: TGCAGTGCCAGAGATTCGGGAGGGGGCACAGATACGCAGTATCTT. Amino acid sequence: CSARDSGGGTDTQYL.

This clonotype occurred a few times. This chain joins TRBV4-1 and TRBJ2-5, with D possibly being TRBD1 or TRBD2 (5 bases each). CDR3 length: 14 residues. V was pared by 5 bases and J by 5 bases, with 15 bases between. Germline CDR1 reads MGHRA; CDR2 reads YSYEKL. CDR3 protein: CASSSPGRLETQYF. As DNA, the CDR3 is TGCGCCAGCAGCTCCCCGGGACGACTGGAGACCCAGTACTTC.

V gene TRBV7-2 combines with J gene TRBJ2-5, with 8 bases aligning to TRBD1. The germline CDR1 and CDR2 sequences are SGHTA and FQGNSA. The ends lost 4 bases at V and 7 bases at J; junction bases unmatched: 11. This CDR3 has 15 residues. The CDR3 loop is CASSSRGQGVGTQYF. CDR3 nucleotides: TGTGCCAGCAGCTCCCGTGGACAGGGCGTGGGGACCCAGTACTTC.

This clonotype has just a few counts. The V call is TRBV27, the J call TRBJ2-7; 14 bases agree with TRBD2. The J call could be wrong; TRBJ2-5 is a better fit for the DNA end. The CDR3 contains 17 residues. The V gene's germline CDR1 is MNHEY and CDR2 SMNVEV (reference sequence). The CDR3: CASSPGLAGALAETQYF. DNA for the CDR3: TGTGCCAGCAGTCCGGGACTAGCGGGAGCTCTGGCGGAGACCCAGTACTTC.

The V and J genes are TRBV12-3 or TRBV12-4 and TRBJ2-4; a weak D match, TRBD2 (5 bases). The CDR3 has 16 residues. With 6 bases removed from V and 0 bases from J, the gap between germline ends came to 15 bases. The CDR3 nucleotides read TGTGCCAGCAGCCTCTCAGCGGTCCCAGCCAAAAACATTCAGTACTTC. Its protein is CASSLSAVPAKNIQYF.

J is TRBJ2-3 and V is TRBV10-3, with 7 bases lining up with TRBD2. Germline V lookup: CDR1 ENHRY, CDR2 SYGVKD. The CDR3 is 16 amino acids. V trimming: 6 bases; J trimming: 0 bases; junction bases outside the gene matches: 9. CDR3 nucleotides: TGTGCCATCAGCGCAAAGCCGGGAGGTAGCACAGATACGCAGTATTTT. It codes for CAISAKPGGSTDTQYF.

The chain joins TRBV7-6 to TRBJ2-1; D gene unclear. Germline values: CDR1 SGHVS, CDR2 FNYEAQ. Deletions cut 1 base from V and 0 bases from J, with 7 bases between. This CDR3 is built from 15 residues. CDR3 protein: CASSLVIGSYNEQFF. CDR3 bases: TGTGCCAGCAGCTTAGTAATCGGCTCCTACAATGAGCAGTTCTTC.

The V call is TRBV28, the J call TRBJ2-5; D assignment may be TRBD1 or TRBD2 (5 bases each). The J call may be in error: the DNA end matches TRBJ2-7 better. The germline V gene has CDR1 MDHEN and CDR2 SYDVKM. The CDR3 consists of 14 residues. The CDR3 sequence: CASSFRDGYYEQYF. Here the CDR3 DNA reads TGTGCCAGCAGTTTCCGGGACGGATATTACGAGCAGTACTTC.

The CDR3 loop is CASSTTGAPRETQYF. In nucleotides, the CDR3 is TGTGCCAGCAGTACGACAGGGGCCCCCAGGGAGACCCAGTACTTC. This rearrangement joins TRBV28 to TRBJ2-5; 8 nucleotides line up with TRBD1. V lost 5 bases, J lost 5 bases, and 10 bases stayed unmatched. Per the germline V gene, CDR1 is MDHEN and CDR2 is SYDVKM. The CDR3 contains 15 residues.

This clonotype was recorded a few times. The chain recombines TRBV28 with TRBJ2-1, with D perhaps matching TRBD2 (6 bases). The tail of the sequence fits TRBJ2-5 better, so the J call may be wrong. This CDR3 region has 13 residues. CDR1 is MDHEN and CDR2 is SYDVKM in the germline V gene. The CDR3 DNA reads TGTGCCAGCAGGGGACTGGGCGGAGAGACCCAGTACTTC. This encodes CASRGLGGETQYF.

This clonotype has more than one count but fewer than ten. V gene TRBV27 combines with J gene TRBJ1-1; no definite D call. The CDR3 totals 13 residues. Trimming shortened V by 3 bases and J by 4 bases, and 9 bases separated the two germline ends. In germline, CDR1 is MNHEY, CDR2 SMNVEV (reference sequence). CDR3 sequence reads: CASSLGKPTEAFF. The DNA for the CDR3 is TGTGCCAGCAGTTTGGGGAAGCCCACTGAAGCTTTCTTT.

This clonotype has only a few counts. CDR3 DNA: TGCAGCGTTGAAGATCTTGGATATGAGCAGTTCTTC. Protein product: CSVEDLGYEQFF. The chain carries TRBV29-1 and TRBJ2-5, with D unresolved. The DNA end is a closer match to TRBJ2-1, so the J assignment may be wrong. This CDR3 is 12 amino acids long. In germline, CDR1 is SQVTM, CDR2 ANQGSEA.

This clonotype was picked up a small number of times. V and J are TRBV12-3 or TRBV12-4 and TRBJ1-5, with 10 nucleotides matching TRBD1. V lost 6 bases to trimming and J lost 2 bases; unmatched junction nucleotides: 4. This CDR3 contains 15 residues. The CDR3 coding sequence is TGTGCCAGCAGGGTAGGGACAGGGGGCAATCAGCCCCAGCATTTT. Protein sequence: CASRVGTGGNQPQHF.

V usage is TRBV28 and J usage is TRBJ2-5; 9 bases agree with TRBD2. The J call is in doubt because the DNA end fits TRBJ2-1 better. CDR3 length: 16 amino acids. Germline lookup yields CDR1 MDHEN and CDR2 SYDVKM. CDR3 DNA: TGTGCCAGCAGTTTCATGCCCAGCGGGAGGTCGGATGAGCAGTTCTTC. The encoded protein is CASSFMPSGRSDEQFF.

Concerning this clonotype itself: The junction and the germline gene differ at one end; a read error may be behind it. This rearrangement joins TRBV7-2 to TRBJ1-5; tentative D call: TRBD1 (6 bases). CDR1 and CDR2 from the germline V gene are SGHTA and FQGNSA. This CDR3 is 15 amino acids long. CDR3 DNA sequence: TGTGCCAGCAGCTTAGAGTGGGGGCGCAAGCAGCCCCAGCATTTT. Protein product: CASSLEWGRKQPQHF.

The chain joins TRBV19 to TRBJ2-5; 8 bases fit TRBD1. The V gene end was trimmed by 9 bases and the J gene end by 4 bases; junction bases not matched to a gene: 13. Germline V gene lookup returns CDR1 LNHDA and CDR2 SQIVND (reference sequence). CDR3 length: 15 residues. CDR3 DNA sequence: TGTGCCAGCGGAAACAGGGGGTTAAACCGAGAGACCCAGTACTTC. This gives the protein CASGNRGLNRETQYF.

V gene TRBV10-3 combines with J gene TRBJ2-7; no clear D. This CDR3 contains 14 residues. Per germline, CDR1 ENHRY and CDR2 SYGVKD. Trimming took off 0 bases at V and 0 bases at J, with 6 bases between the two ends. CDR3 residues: CAISESTLSYEQYF. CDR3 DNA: TGTGCCATCAGTGAGTCGACCCTCTCCTACGAGCAGTACTTC.

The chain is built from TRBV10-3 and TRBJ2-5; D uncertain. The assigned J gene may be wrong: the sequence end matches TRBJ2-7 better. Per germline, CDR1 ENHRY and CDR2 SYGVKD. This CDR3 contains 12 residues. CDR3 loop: CAISDSAYEQYF. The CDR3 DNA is TGTGCCATCAGTGACTCAGCCTACGAGCAGTACTTC.

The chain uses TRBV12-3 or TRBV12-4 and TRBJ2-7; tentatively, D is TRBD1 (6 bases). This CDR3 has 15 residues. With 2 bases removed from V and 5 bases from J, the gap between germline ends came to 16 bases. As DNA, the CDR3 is TGTGCCAGCAGTTTACACCAGGGGCTACGGGACGAGCAGTACTTC. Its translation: CASSLHQGLRDEQYF.

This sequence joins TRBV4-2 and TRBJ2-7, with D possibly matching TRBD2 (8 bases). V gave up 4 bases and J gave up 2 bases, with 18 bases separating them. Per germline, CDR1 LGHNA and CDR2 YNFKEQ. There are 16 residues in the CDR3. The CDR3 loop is CASSLNREGATYEQYF. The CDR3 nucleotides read TGTGCCAGCAGCCTTAACCGGGAGGGGGCTACCTACGAGCAGTACTTC.

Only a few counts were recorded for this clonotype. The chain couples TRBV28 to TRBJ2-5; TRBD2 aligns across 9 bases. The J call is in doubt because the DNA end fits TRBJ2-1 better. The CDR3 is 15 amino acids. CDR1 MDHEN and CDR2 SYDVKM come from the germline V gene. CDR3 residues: CASLGAGGPYNEQFF. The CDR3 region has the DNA TGTGCCAGCCTGGGAGCGGGAGGTCCCTACAATGAGCAGTTCTTC.

CDR3 bases: TGTGCCAGCAGCTTAGTGCTGGGACAGGGGCTCTACGAGCAGTACTTC. This sequence encodes CASSLVLGQGLYEQYF. The genes are TRBV7-9 and TRBJ2-7; 10 nucleotides line up with TRBD1. The CDR3 extends over 16 amino acids. The V gene's germline CDR1 is SEHNR and CDR2 FQNEAQ (reference sequence). Trimming took 1 base from V and 3 from J; bases not matched to a gene: 6.

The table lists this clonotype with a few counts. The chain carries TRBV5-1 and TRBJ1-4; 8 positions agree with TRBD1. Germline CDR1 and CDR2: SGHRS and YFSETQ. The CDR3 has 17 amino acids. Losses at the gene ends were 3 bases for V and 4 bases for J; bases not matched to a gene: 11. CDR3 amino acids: CASSSRTGTGLNEKLFF. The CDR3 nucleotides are TGCGCCAGCAGCTCCCGTACCGGGACAGGCCTTAATGAAAAACTGTTTTTT.

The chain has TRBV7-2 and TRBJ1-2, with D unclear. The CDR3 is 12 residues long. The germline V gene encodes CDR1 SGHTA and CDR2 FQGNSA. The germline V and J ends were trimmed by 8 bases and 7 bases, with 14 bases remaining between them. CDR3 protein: CASGIGLGGYTF. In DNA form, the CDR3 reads TGTGCCAGCGGCATCGGACTGGGTGGCTACACCTTC. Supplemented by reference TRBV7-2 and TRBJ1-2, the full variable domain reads GAGVSQSPSNKVTEKGKDVELRCDPISGHTALYWYRQSLGQGLEFLIYFQGNSAPDKSGLPSDRFSAERTGGSVSTLTIQRTQQEDSAVYLCASGIGLGGYTFGSGTRLTVV.

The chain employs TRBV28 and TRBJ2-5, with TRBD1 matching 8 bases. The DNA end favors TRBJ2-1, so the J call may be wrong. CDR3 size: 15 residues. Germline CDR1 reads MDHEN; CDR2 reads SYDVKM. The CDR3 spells CASSLIGQGRDEQFF. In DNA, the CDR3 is TGTGCCAGCAGTTTAATCGGACAGGGAAGGGATGAGCAGTTCTTC.

CDR3 sequence reads: CASSRDRVSSGELFF. CDR3 bases: TGTGCCAGCAGTCGGGACAGAGTGAGCTCCGGGGAGCTGTTTTTT. The chain recombines TRBV6-2 or TRBV6-3 with TRBJ2-2; 7 bases are a match to TRBD1. Germline V gene sequence: CDR1 MNHEY, CDR2 SVGEGT. The CDR3 is 15 amino acids. V was pared by 5 bases and J by 6 bases, with 9 bases of the junction left unmatched.

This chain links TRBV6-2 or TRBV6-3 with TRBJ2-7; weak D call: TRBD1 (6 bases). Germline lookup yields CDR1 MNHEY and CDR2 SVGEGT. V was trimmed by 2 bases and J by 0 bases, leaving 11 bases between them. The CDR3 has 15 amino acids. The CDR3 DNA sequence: TGTGCCAGCAGTTACAAGGGGGAGCCCTCCTACGAGCAGTACTTC. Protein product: CASSYKGEPSYEQYF.

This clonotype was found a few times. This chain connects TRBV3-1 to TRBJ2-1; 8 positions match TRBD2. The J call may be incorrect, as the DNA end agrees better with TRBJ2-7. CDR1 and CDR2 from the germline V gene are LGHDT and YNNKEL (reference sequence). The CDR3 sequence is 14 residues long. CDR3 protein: CASSFGGVAYEQYF. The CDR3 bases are TGTGCCAGCAGCTTCGGGGGGGTCGCCTACGAGCAGTACTTC.